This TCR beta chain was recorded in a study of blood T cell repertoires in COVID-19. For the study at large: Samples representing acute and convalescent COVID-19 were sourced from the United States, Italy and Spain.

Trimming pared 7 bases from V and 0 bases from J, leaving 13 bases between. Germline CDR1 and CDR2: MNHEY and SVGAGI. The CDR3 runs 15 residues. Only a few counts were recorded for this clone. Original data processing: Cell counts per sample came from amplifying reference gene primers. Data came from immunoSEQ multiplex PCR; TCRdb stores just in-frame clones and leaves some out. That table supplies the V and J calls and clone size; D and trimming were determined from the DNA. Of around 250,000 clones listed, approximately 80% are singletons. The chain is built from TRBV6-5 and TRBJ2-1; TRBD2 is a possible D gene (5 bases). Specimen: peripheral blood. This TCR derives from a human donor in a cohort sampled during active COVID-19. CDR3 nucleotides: TGTGCCAGCACTCCCCGGGGTAGCTCCTACAATGAGCAGTTCTTC. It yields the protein CASTPRGSSYNEQFF.